Shown below are 24 T cell receptor beta chains from a single sample sequenced in a study of cytomegalovirus exposure and HLA in healthy donors. The PCR used 60 Vbeta and 13 Jbeta primers. Using immunoSEQ multiplex PCR, the repertoire was profiled, and TCRdb retains in-frame clones only, with some absent. The sample shows under 200,000 clones, just under 80% of them seen only once. The source material was PBMCs. All receptors come from a woman aged 25 to 39 in good health and CMV-seropositive.

The chain is built from TRBV4-3 and TRBJ2-1, with 7 positions matching TRBD1. Germline values: CDR1 LGHNA, CDR2 YSLEER. There are 13 residues in the CDR3. The junction had 5 bases not matched to a gene; V was cut back by 6 bases and J by 6 bases. The CDR3 is CASRKAGGNEQFF. The DNA for the CDR3 is TGCGCCAGCAGAAAGGCAGGGGGCAATGAGCAGTTCTTC.

The V and J genes are TRBV9 and TRBJ2-3; 7 bases align to TRBD2. The germline V gene encodes CDR1 SGDLS and CDR2 YYNGEE. The CDR3 is 16 residues long. V shed 0 bases, J shed 2 bases, and the junction held 6 bases outside the gene matches. Here the CDR3 reads CASSVGLADNTDTQYF. CDR3 bases: TGTGCCAGCAGCGTAGGCCTAGCGGACAACACAGATACGCAGTATTTT.

The V call is TRBV13, the J call TRBJ2-7, with D uncertain. Germline CDR1 PRHDT, CDR2 FYEKMQ (reference sequence). This CDR3 is 12 amino acids long. Trimming shortened V by 1 base and J by 7 bases, and 8 bases separated the two germline ends. The CDR3 is CASSLVSVEQYF. CDR3 nucleotide sequence: TGTGCCAGCAGCTTAGTGTCTGTTGAGCAGTACTTC.

The V and J genes are TRBV4-1 and TRBJ2-7; TRBD1 is a possible D gene (6 bases). Trimming shortened V by 2 bases and J by 3 bases, and 11 bases separated the two germline ends. The CDR3 covers 14 residues. Germline CDR1 reads MGHRA; CDR2 reads YSYEKL. This CDR3 reads CASSQTQGDYEQYF. The CDR3, as DNA: TGCGCCAGCAGCCAAACACAGGGCGACTACGAGCAGTACTTC.

This clone was observed a single time. V is TRBV13 and J is TRBJ2-3; 10 nucleotides line up with TRBD2. This CDR3 has 16 amino acids. The V gene end was trimmed by 3 bases and the J gene end by 1 base; junction bases not matched to a gene: 4. Germline values: CDR1 PRHDT, CDR2 FYEKMQ (reference sequence). CDR3 protein: CASSLITSGGTDTQYF. The CDR3 region has the DNA TGTGCCAGCAGCTTGATCACTAGCGGGGGCACAGATACGCAGTATTTT.

The chain couples TRBV7-3 to TRBJ2-2, with TRBD2 matching 11 bases. The CDR3 loop spans 18 amino acids. Germline V gene data show CDR1 as SGHTA and CDR2 as FQGTGA. V shed 2 bases and J 0 bases; nucleotides not matched to a gene: 5. The CDR3 protein is CASSLLSGGAANTGELFF. The CDR3 coding sequence is TGTGCCAGCAGCTTACTTAGCGGGGGGGCCGCGAACACCGGGGAGCTGTTTTTT.

This clone has more than one count but fewer than ten. The chain employs TRBV28 and TRBJ1-1, with D hard to call. The CDR3 covers 15 residues. Germline V lookup: CDR1 MDHEN, CDR2 SYDVKM. V was trimmed by 2 bases and J by 7 bases, leaving 17 bases between them. The DNA for the CDR3 is TGTGCCAGCAGTTTACCCCCTCCGGGGAGCATTGAAGCTTTCTTT. This translates into CASSLPPPGSIEAFF.

The rearrangement joins TRBV2 to TRBJ2-1, with D possibly matching TRBD2 (6 bases). Trimming took 8 bases from V and 2 from J, leaving 13 bases between them. The CDR3 sequence is 14 residues long. Germline CDR1 reads SNHLY; CDR2 reads FYNNEI. CDR3 in amino acids: CASLGLDAYNEQFF. The CDR3 coding sequence is TGTGCCAGCCTGGGACTTGATGCCTACAATGAGCAGTTCTTC.

The gene calls are TRBV13 and TRBJ1-1; weak D call: TRBD1 (5 bases). The germline gives CDR1 PRHDT, CDR2 FYEKMQ (reference sequence). The length of the CDR3 is 14 residues. Trimming removed 3 bases at V and 1 base at J, with 9 bases between. CDR3 nucleotides: TGTGCCAGCAGCTTTCAGGGATGGAACACTGAAGCTTTCTTT. It encodes CASSFQGWNTEAFF. The whole variable domain, remainder taken from reference TRBV13 and TRBJ1-1, is AAGVIQSPRHLIKEKRETATLKCYPIPRHDTVYWYQQGPGQDPQFLISFYEKMQSDKGSIPDRFSAQQFSDYHSELNMSSLELGDSALYFCASSFQGWNTEAFFGQGTRLTVV.

This clone appeared a few times. V gene TRBV27 combines with J gene TRBJ1-6, with 8 positions matching TRBD1. CDR3 length equals 16 residues. Germline V gene data show CDR1 as MNHEY and CDR2 as SMNVEV (reference sequence). The junction had 9 bases not matched to a gene; V was cut back by 6 bases and J by 5 bases. The CDR3 DNA sequence: TGTGCCAGCAGGGGACAGACAGGGGTGAATAATTCACCCCTCCACTTT. It codes for CASRGQTGVNNSPLHF.

This clone has more than one count but fewer than ten. The chain couples TRBV2 to TRBJ2-1; maybe TRBD1 (5 bases). The V gene lost 7 bases and the J gene lost 3 bases, with 13 bases spanning the gap. The CDR3 runs 14 residues. The germline CDR1 and CDR2 sequences are SNHLY and FYNNEI. CDR3 sequence: CASNLITGYNEQFF. The CDR3 region has the DNA TGTGCCAGCAATCTGATAACAGGCTACAATGAGCAGTTCTTC.

The J gene is TRBJ1-4, the V gene TRBV10-3; TRBD1 matches 10 bases. This CDR3 spans 18 amino acids. Germline-derived CDR1 and CDR2 are ENHRY and SYGVKD. J was trimmed by 6 bases and V by 6 bases; bases with no gene match: 16. CDR3 nucleotides: TGTGCCATCAGCGGGATTTGGGTTAGGGGACAGGGGTATGAAAAACTGTTTTTT. Amino acid sequence: CAISGIWVRGQGYEKLFF.

The rearrangement uses TRBV6-1 and TRBJ1-5, with D possibly matching TRBD1 (6 bases). CDR1 and CDR2 (germline): MNHNS, SASEGT. There are 14 residues in the CDR3. V was cut by 7 bases and J by 6 bases, with 16 bases left in between. CDR3 coding DNA: TGTGCCAGCATCGGGCTGGGGGCTGGTCAGCCCCAGCATTTT. Translated, it gives CASIGLGAGQPQHF.

Notes on this clone: An end of the junction differs from the germline gene, which may be a read error. This chain joins TRBV7-7 and TRBJ2-5, with 11 bases lining up with TRBD2. Germline V gene lookup returns CDR1 SSHAT and CDR2 FNYEAQ (reference sequence). The CDR3 spans 17 residues. CDR3 residues: CASSALLAGVHQETQYF. CDR3 nucleotide sequence: TGTGCTAGCAGCGCACTACTAGCGGGGGTGCACCAAGAGACCCAGTACTTC. Combining the CDR3 with reference TRBV7-7 and TRBJ2-5 gives the whole variable domain GAGVSQSPRYKVTKRGQDVTLRCDPISSHATLYWYQQALGQGPEFLTYFNYEAQPDKSGLPSDRFSAERPEGSISTLTIQRTEQRDSAMYRCASSALLAGVHQETQYFGPGTRLLVL.

The chain couples TRBV19 to TRBJ1-1; perhaps TRBD1 as D (6 bases). This CDR3 has 11 residues. The V gene lost 10 bases and the J gene lost 8 bases, with 14 bases spanning the gap. Germline CDR1 reads LNHDA; CDR2 reads SQIVND (reference sequence). The CDR3 region is CATRITGEAFF. The CDR3, as DNA: TGTGCCACCAGGATTACAGGGGAAGCTTTCTTT.

V gene TRBV29-1 combines with J gene TRBJ1-2, with TRBD1 matching over 7 bases. Germline trimming cut 4 bases from V and 3 bases from J; bases unmatched to any gene: 5. Germline V lookup: CDR1 SQVTM, CDR2 ANQGSEA. The CDR3 extends over 13 amino acids. DNA of the CDR3: TGCAGCGTTGCCGACAGGGACGACTATGGCTACACCTTC. Residues: CSVADRDDYGYTF. Based on the CDR3 plus reference TRBV29-1 and TRBJ1-2, the full variable domain is SAVISQKPSRDICQRGTSLTIQCQVDSQVTMMFWYRQQPGQSLTLIATANQGSEATYESGFVIDKFPISRPNLTFSTLTVSNMSPEDSSIYLCSVADRDDYGYTFGSGTRLTVV.

The chain links TRBV6-5 to TRBJ2-3, with TRBD2 as a possible D gene (6 bases). The V gene lost 6 bases and the J gene lost 6 bases, with 7 bases spanning the gap. Germline V gene data show CDR1 as MNHEY and CDR2 as SVGAGI. The CDR3 consists of 11 residues. Here the CDR3 reads CASSRGDTQYF. CDR3 DNA sequence: TGTGCCAGCAGCCGGGGGGATACGCAGTATTTT.

In this sample, this clone turned up once. The chain links TRBV4-1 to TRBJ2-7, with D tentatively TRBD2 (5 bases). The CDR3 is 14 residues long. Germline lookup yields CDR1 MGHRA and CDR2 YSYEKL. Trimming left V 4 bases short and J 6 bases short, with 16 bases between. The CDR3 DNA sequence: TGCGCCAGCAGCCCCGAGGGAAGTTACGCCGAGCAGTACTTC. Protein: CASSPEGSYAEQYF.

CDR3 protein: CASTRTANTGELFF. DNA of the CDR3: TGTGCCAGCACTAGGACAGCGAACACCGGGGAGCTGTTTTTT. The V gene is TRBV2, the J gene TRBJ2-2, with D possibly being TRBD1 (6 bases). This CDR3 spans 14 amino acids. Trimming left V 7 bases short and J 0 bases short, with 9 bases between. The germline CDR1 and CDR2 sequences are SNHLY and FYNNEI.

This clone was counted once. At one boundary the junction diverges from the germline segment, which might be a read error. Other DNA sequences in the sample encode the same CDR3. V is TRBV29-1 and J is TRBJ1-1, with D unclear. Germline lookup yields CDR1 SQVTM and CDR2 ANQGSEA. The CDR3 has 10 residues. In DNA, the CDR3 is TGCAGCGTTGTTGAGACTGAGGCTTTCTTT. As protein: CSVVETEAFF. The full variable domain, its missing parts supplied by reference TRBV29-1 and TRBJ1-1, is SAVISQKPSRDICQRGTSLTIQCQVDSQVTMMFWYRQQPGQSLTLIATANQGSEATYESGFVIDKFPISRPNLTFSTLTVSNMSPEDSSIYLCSVVETEAFFGQGTRLTVV.

V and J are TRBV6-1 and TRBJ1-1; no clear D. CDR3 length: 13 residues. Germline V CDR1 and CDR2: MNHNS, SASEGT. V was clipped by 2 bases and J by 4 bases, with 8 bases between them. The CDR3 region is CASSEIGSTEAFF. Here the CDR3 DNA reads TGTGCCAGCAGTGAAATCGGGAGCACTGAAGCTTTCTTT.

The V and J genes are TRBV5-5 and TRBJ1-6, with D perhaps TRBD1 (5 bases). Trimming cost V 7 bases and J 6 bases, with 20 bases left between them. Germline V gene data show CDR1 as SGHKS and CDR2 as YYEKEE (reference sequence). The CDR3 is 16 residues long. As DNA, the CDR3 is TGTGCCAGCGATATGGGGTGGAGGGGAGGTAATTCACCCCTCCACTTT. This sequence encodes CASDMGWRGGNSPLHF.

The V call is TRBV7-9, the J call TRBJ1-5, with a weak D call TRBD1 (5 bases). V shed 1 base and J shed 7 bases, with 11 bases lying between them. Germline V gene lookup returns CDR1 SEHNR and CDR2 FQNEAQ (reference sequence). The CDR3 runs 14 residues. The CDR3 region has the DNA TGTGCCAGCAGCTTAGTAGGGGAAAGGCAGCCCCAGCATTTT. Protein product: CASSLVGERQPQHF. Full variable domain (outside the CDR3, taken from reference TRBV7-9 and TRBJ1-5): DTGVSQNPRHKITKRGQNVTFRCDPISEHNRLYWYRQTLGQGPEFLTYFQNEAQLEKSRLLSDRFSAERPKGSFSTLEIQRTEQGDSAMYLCASSLVGERQPQHFGDGTRLSIL.

This sequence joins TRBV28 and TRBJ2-7, with TRBD2 matching 8 bases. Trimming cost V 5 bases and J 3 bases; bases outside gene matches: 9. The CDR3 contains 15 residues. Per the germline V gene, CDR1 is MDHEN and CDR2 is SYDVKM. CDR3 in amino acids: CASSPLSGTSYEQYF. For the CDR3, the DNA is TGTGCCAGCAGTCCGCTTAGCGGGACTAGCTACGAGCAGTACTTC.